One sample yielded the 20 T cell receptor beta chains listed below, sequenced in a study of blood T cell repertoires in COVID-19. Using immunoSEQ multiplex PCR, the repertoire was profiled, and TCRdb retains in-frame clones only, with some absent. The sample has hundreds of thousands of clones, roughly 90% seen once. Specimen: peripheral blood. The receptors shown here come from a woman aged 25 to 45 with COVID-19, enrolled during active disease.

This clone was seen a handful of times. The genes are TRBV10-2 and TRBJ2-5, with D possibly TRBD2 on 6 matching bases. Germline CDR1 and CDR2: WSHSY and SAAADI. V lost 6 bases and J 0 bases, leaving 11 bases between the germline ends. The CDR3 covers 14 residues. CDR3 bases: TGCGCCAGCAGCCCCCGGGGGTACCAAGAGACCCAGTACTTC. Its protein product is CASSPRGYQETQYF.

J is TRBJ2-3 and V is TRBV30, with 12 bases identical to TRBD1. V gave up 4 bases and J gave up 4 bases; unmatched junction bases: 6. From germline, CDR1 is GTSNPN and CDR2 SVGIG (reference sequence). CDR3 length: 15 amino acids. The CDR3 nucleotides are TGTGCCTGGAATACAGGGACAGGGGGCGCAGATACGCAGTATTTT. Translation: CAWNTGTGGADTQYF.

The chain joins TRBV12-3 or TRBV12-4 to TRBJ1-2; the D is unclear. Trimming shortened V by 6 bases and J by 3 bases, and 8 bases separated the two germline ends. The CDR3 covers 12 residues. CDR3 amino acids: CASSPSDYGYTF. CDR3 DNA sequence: TGTGCCAGCAGCCCCTCGGACTATGGCTACACCTTC.

J is TRBJ2-1 and V is TRBV11-2, with TRBD2 matching over 11 bases. Germline values: CDR1 SGHAT, CDR2 FQNNGV. The trim removed 9 bases at V and 6 bases at J, leaving 7 bases unmatched. This CDR3 has 14 residues. CDR3 protein: CARGGTSGPNEQFF. DNA for the CDR3: TGTGCCAGAGGGGGGACTAGCGGCCCCAATGAGCAGTTCTTC.

J is TRBJ1-4 and V is TRBV28; D possibly corresponds to TRBD1 (6 bases). Trimming left V 3 bases short and J 2 bases short, with 13 bases between. This CDR3 contains 16 residues. CDR1 MDHEN and CDR2 SYDVKM come from the germline V gene. The CDR3 spells CASSFGGAGTNEKLFF. As DNA, the CDR3 is TGTGCCAGCAGTTTCGGGGGGGCCGGGACTAATGAAAAACTGTTTTTT.

The chain recombines TRBV4-2 with TRBJ2-7; 10 positions agree with TRBD1. The V gene end was trimmed by 5 bases and the J gene end by 5 bases; junction bases not matched to a gene: 9. Germline CDR1 LGHNA, CDR2 YNFKEQ. The CDR3 runs to 15 residues. The CDR3 region is CASSDRQGAYDEQYF. DNA for the CDR3: TGTGCCAGCAGCGACCGACAGGGGGCGTACGACGAGCAGTACTTC.

The count of this clone is one. CDR3 in DNA: TGTGCCAGCAGTCGAGGAGACAGCTGGAATTCACCCCTCCACTTT. This codes for CASSRGDSWNSPLHF. The genes are TRBV5-4 and TRBJ1-6; D might be TRBD1 (5 bases). Trimming took off 5 bases at V and 7 bases at J, with 16 bases between the two ends. Germline V CDR1 and CDR2: SGHNT, YYREEE (reference sequence). This CDR3 has 15 residues.

The chain recombines TRBV30 with TRBJ2-5; D may be TRBD1 (6 bases). Per the germline V gene, CDR1 is GTSNPN and CDR2 is SVGIG (reference sequence). This CDR3 has 14 residues. V was trimmed by 1 base and J by 1 base, leaving 10 bases between them. The CDR3 DNA follows: TGTGCCTGGAGTGGGGCAGGGGTCCAAGAGACCCAGTACTTC. This sequence encodes CAWSGAGVQETQYF.

The rearrangement joins TRBV28 to TRBJ1-1; no reliable D call. The CDR3 extends over 16 amino acids. Germline CDR1 MDHEN, CDR2 SYDVKM. The V end was cut by 6 bases, the J end by 1 base, with 18 bases between. The CDR3 sequence: CASRKGRSGRNTEAFF. In DNA form, the CDR3 reads TGTGCCAGCAGAAAAGGACGTTCCGGGAGGAACACTGAAGCTTTCTTT.

The genes are TRBV14 and TRBJ2-2, with D possibly matching TRBD2 (7 bases). Per germline, CDR1 SGHDN and CDR2 FVKESK. V was cut by 4 bases and J by 1 base, with 22 bases left in between. The CDR3 has 19 amino acids. CDR3 sequence reads: CASSPRPRGALRNTGELFF. The CDR3 nucleotides read TGTGCCAGCAGCCCCCGACCCCGGGGGGCGCTAAGGAACACCGGGGAGCTGTTTTTT.

This rearrangement joins TRBV18 to TRBJ1-4; 8 nucleotides line up with TRBD1. The germline V gene has CDR1 KGHSH and CDR2 LQKENI. The ends lost 4 bases at V and 2 bases at J; junction bases unmatched: 9. The CDR3 runs to 17 residues. CDR3 bases: TGTGCCAGCTCACAAGACAGGGGCCCTCTCACTAATGAAAAACTGTTTTTT. Residues: CASSQDRGPLTNEKLFF.

The chain recombines TRBV6-2 or TRBV6-3 with TRBJ1-2; no definite D call. V shed 0 bases and J shed 1 base, with 9 bases lying between them. This CDR3 has 15 residues. Germline V gene data show CDR1 as MNHEY and CDR2 as SVGEGT. CDR3 nucleotides: TGTGCCAGCAGTTACTCGAGGGAGGTTAACTATGGCTACACCTTC. Its protein is CASSYSREVNYGYTF.

In the case of this clone: Distinct nucleotide sequences in the sample also encode this CDR3. The chain employs TRBV28 and TRBJ1-4; 10 bases align to TRBD1. CDR1 is MDHEN, CDR2 SYDVKM, per germline. V trimming: 2 bases; J trimming: 8 bases; junction bases outside the gene matches: 2. The CDR3 runs 14 residues. CDR3 DNA sequence: TGTGCCAGCAGTTTAGACAGGGGGCGGGAAAAACTGTTTTTT. Protein sequence: CASSLDRGREKLFF.

The chain carries TRBV6-5 and TRBJ2-1; D is undetermined. Trimming took 2 bases from V and 6 from J, leaving 8 bases between them. This CDR3 has 13 amino acids. Per germline, CDR1 MNHEY and CDR2 SVGAGI. In DNA form, the CDR3 reads TGTGCCAGCAGTTACGGTCTACTCAATGAGCAGTTCTTC. It is translated as CASSYGLLNEQFF.

V is TRBV3-1 (or the pseudogene TRBV3-2) and J is TRBJ2-5; D is unclear. V was pared by 0 bases and J by 0 bases, with 14 bases between. CDR3 length: 17 residues. Per germline, CDR1 LGHDT and CDR2 YNNKEL (reference sequence). The CDR3 protein is CASSQEGPGRYQETQYF. The CDR3 DNA is TGTGCCAGCAGCCAAGAAGGTCCAGGAAGGTACCAAGAGACCCAGTACTTC.

The genes are TRBV24-1 and TRBJ2-1, with 9 nucleotides matching TRBD2. Germline CDR1 reads KGHDR; CDR2 reads SFDVKD. The CDR3 sequence is 14 residues long. Germline trimming cut 5 bases from V and 8 bases from J; bases unmatched to any gene: 6. The DNA for the CDR3 is TGTGCCACCAGTGCAAGCGGGAGGAGGGATGAGCAGTTCTTC. Amino acids: CATSASGRRDEQFF.

The chain uses TRBV20-1 and TRBJ2-1; 8 bases are a match to TRBD1. The CDR3 extends over 16 amino acids. V lost 3 bases and J lost 4; bases outside the gene matches: 11. The germline CDR1 and CDR2 sequences are DFQATT and SNEGSKA (reference sequence). This CDR3 is CSASAPTGGIYNEQFF. The CDR3 coding sequence is TGCAGTGCTAGTGCTCCTACAGGGGGTATTTACAATGAGCAGTTCTTC.

The chain carries TRBV24-1 and TRBJ2-1; 9 positions agree with TRBD1. Germline V CDR1 and CDR2: KGHDR, SFDVKD. The junction had 8 bases not matched to a gene; V was cut back by 4 bases and J by 8 bases. The CDR3 extends over 15 amino acids. The CDR3 here is CATSDSRDRAYEQFF. The CDR3 nucleotides read TGTGCCACCAGTGACTCCCGGGACAGGGCGTATGAGCAGTTCTTC.

The sample holds one count of this clone. This chain uses TRBV11-2 with TRBJ2-2, with D possibly TRBD1 on 6 matching bases. Trimming removed 5 bases from V and 7 bases from J, with 11 bases in between. The CDR3 runs to 13 residues. Looked up from germline, CDR1 is SGHAT and CDR2 is FQNNGV. The CDR3 reads CASSQGGIGELFF. The CDR3 DNA is TGTGCCAGCAGCCAAGGGGGTATCGGGGAGCTGTTTTTT.

V and J are TRBV5-6 and TRBJ1-1; TRBD1 is a possible D gene (5 bases). V lost 6 bases, J lost 5 bases, and 26 bases lay in between. This CDR3 has 17 residues. Germline CDR1 and CDR2: SGHDT and YYEEEE. CDR3: CASIEWGEVPSRTEAFF. CDR3 DNA: TGTGCCAGCATTGAGTGGGGGGAGGTACCGTCTAGGACTGAAGCTTTCTTT.